The rows below give T cell receptor beta chains drawn from one sample of a study of shared clonotypes between healthy human individuals. Some clones are missing from TCRdb's copy, which holds only in-frame ones; the method was immunoSEQ multiplex PCR. Among over a million clones listed, about 77% were seen once. The sample comprised memory CD4+ T cells sorted from blood. These receptors were taken from a man aged 18 to 30 in good health. Both conserved end residues are part of each CDR3. Each record gives: D gene, J gene, V gene, clone size, CDR3 DNA, CDR3 protein. D genes are given only for firm matches. The size entry is marked missing in some rows and otherwise reads once, few, many or a size class.

NA	TRBJ1-2	TRBV28	NA	TGTGCCAGCAGTTTAAATCCTCGGGGCTATGGCTACACCTTC	CASSLNPRGYGYTF
NA	TRBJ2-5	TRBV15	NA	TGTGCCACCAGCAGAGGGCCCTTAGTTACCGAGACCCAGTACTTC	CATSRGPLVTETQYF
NA	TRBJ2-1	TRBV5-1	NA	TGCGCCAGCACCTCAGATGGGTCCTACAATGAGCAGTTCTTC	CASTSDGSYNEQFF
NA	TRBJ1-4	TRBV7-2	NA	TGTGCCAGCAGCTCGGACCGGGGGCAAAAACTGTTTTTT	CASSSDRGQKLFF
NA	TRBJ1-1	TRBV28	NA	TGTGCCAGCAGATCCGGCGACACTGAAGCTTTCTTT	CASRSGDTEAFF
TRBD1	TRBJ1-3	TRBV11-2	NA	TGTGCCAGCAGCTTGGACAGGGGGGTTCGGTCAGGAAACACCATATATTTT	CASSLDRGVRSGNTIYF
NA	TRBJ1-2	TRBV2	NA	TGTGCCAGCAGTATTTACGATGGCTACACCTTC	CASSIYDGYTF
NA	TRBJ2-5	TRBV5-1	many	TGCGCCAGCAGCATAGGGTTAGCGCCCCAAGAGACCCAGTACTTC	CASSIGLAPQETQYF
NA	TRBJ1-3	TRBV9	few	TGTGCCAGCAGCGCCCAGGGTAACGGAAACACCATATATTTT	CASSAQGNGNTIYF
NA	TRBJ2-5	TRBV6-5	NA	TGTGCCAGCAGCTCCCTAGGAGAGACCCAGTACTTC	CASSSLGETQYF
NA	TRBJ2-5	TRBV28	NA	TGTGCCAGCAGTTTATATAAGGGTTTTGAGACCCAGTACTTC	CASSLYKGFETQYF
NA	TRBJ2-2	TRBV7-2	many	TGTGCCAGCAGCTTCTCCCAGGGAGGCACCGGGGAGCTGTTTTTT	CASSFSQGGTGELFF
TRBD1	TRBJ1-5	TRBV10-3	once	TGTGCCATCAGCGCATCGACAGGGGGCGATCAGCCCCAGCATTTT	CAISASTGGDQPQHF
NA	TRBJ2-1	TRBV19	NA	TGTGCCAGTAGTATGATGGGGCCCGGGGTGAATGAGCAGTTCTTC	CASSMMGPGVNEQFF
TRBD1	TRBJ1-5	TRBV6-1	NA	TGTGCCAGCAGCCGAGACAGGGTTAATCAGCCCCAGCATTTT	CASSRDRVNQPQHF
NA	TRBJ2-5	TRBV7-2	few	TGTGCCAGCAGCTTAGTTGGGGGCTCGGGAGAGACCCAGTACTTC	CASSLVGGSGETQYF
TRBD2	TRBJ2-3	TRBV5-1	NA	TGCGCCAGCAGCTCCGGGACTAGCGGGGGCGTCGGCACAGATACGCAGTATTTT	CASSSGTSGGVGTDTQYF
NA	TRBJ2-6	TRBV19	NA	TGTGCCAGTAGTACCCGGGCGCTGGGGGCCAACGTCCTGACTTTC	CASSTRALGANVLTF
TRBD1	TRBJ1-5	TRBV19	NA	TGTGCCAGCGACAGGGGAGGAGGCAATCAGCCCCAGCATTTT	CASDRGGGNQPQHF
NA	TRBJ2-7	TRBV5-5	NA	TGTGCCAGCAGCTTGGGGGGTGACGAGCAGTACTTC	CASSLGGDEQYF
NA	TRBJ1-4	TRBV7-9	NA	TGTGCCAGCAGCTTAGGATATGAAAAACTGTTTTTT	CASSLGYEKLFF
NA	TRBJ2-7	TRBV2	few	TGTGCCAGCAGTTTCTACTGGCCCTTCCCCGAGTACTTC	CASSFYWPFPEYF
NA	TRBJ2-1	TRBV9	NA	TGTGCCAGCAGCCCCCGGGACCTTGCAGGCAATGAGCAGTTCTTC	CASSPRDLAGNEQFF
TRBD2	TRBJ2-3	TRBV7-2	NA	TGTGCCAGCAGCTTAGCGGGGACTAGCGGGACCATGCATACGCAGTATTTT	CASSLAGTSGTMHTQYF
TRBD1	TRBJ2-7	TRBV6-1	NA	TGTGCCAGCATTTCCGGGACAGGGGCCTACGAGCAGTACTTC	CASISGTGAYEQYF
NA	TRBJ2-7	TRBV5-4	NA	TGTGCCAGCAGCTTGGGGTCGGGCAGGGCCTACGAGCAGTACTTC	CASSLGSGRAYEQYF
NA	TRBJ2-7	TRBV28	NA	TGTGCCAGCAGTTTATGGCAGGGCCCCTACGAGCAGTACTTC	CASSLWQGPYEQYF
NA	TRBJ1-6	TRBV25-1	NA	TGTGCCAGCAGAACGTTCTTCACCCTCCACTTT	CASRTFFTLHF
NA	TRBJ2-1	TRBV10-2	NA	TGCGCCAGCTCTGCCGACCAGAAAGGCAATGAGCAGTTCTTC	CASSADQKGNEQFF
NA	TRBJ2-3	TRBV7-2	NA	TGTGCCAGCAGCCTCCACTTGCGGGGATCGAGCACAGATACGCAGTATTTT	CASSLHLRGSSTDTQYF
NA	TRBJ1-6	TRBV28	NA	TGTGCCAGCAGACATCGTCGCGAGGGCAACAGTTCACCCCTCCACTTT	CASRHRREGNSSPLHF
NA	TRBJ2-4	TRBV5-5	NA	TGTGCCAGCAGCTTGTCTCCCAAAAACATTCAGTACTTC	CASSLSPKNIQYF
NA	TRBJ1-4	TRBV9	NA	TGTGCCAGCAGCCGGGGGTTGGAAGAAAAACTGTTTTTT	CASSRGLEEKLFF
NA	TRBJ2-7	TRBV7-9	NA	TGTGCCAGCAGCTTAGCCTGGCAGGGCGGTTACGAGCAGTACTTC	CASSLAWQGGYEQYF
NA	TRBJ1-4	TRBV6-5	few	TGTGCCAGCAGTCCCGACAGGCTTAATGAAAAACTGTTTTTT	CASSPDRLNEKLFF
NA	TRBJ2-1	TRBV5-1	NA	TGCGCCAGCACTCCGCGGTACTCCTACAATGAGCAGTTCTTC	CASTPRYSYNEQFF
NA	TRBJ1-1	TRBV11-1	NA	TGTGCCAGCAGCTTAAGCCTCATGAACACTGAAGCTTTCTTT	CASSLSLMNTEAFF
NA	TRBJ2-5	TRBV4-1	NA	TGCGCCAGCAGCCAAGGACTTCGAGAGACCCAGTACTTC	CASSQGLRETQYF
NA	TRBJ1-1	TRBV29-1	few	TGCAGCGTTGTATCCGGAAGGAACACTGAAGCTTTCTTT	CSVVSGRNTEAFF
TRBD1	TRBJ2-7	TRBV7-2	once	TGTGCCAGCAGCCCCAGGGGGTACGAGCAGTACTTC	CASSPRGYEQYF
TRBD2	TRBJ2-1	TRBV4-3	NA	TGCGCCAGCAGCCTCGGAGGGGGACTAGCGGGACTGAGGGAGCAGTTCTTC	CASSLGGGLAGLREQFF
TRBD2	TRBJ2-4	TRBV19	few	TGTGCCAGTAGTAGTGTAGCGGGAGATCAAAACATTCAGTACTTC	CASSSVAGDQNIQYF
NA	TRBJ2-7	TRBV7-9	NA	TGTGCCAGCAGCCCGCCCCCCAGCTCCTACGAGCAGTACTTC	CASSPPPSSYEQYF
NA	TRBJ1-5	TRBV4-3	once	TGCGCCAGCAGCCAAGACCAGGGGCTTAGCAATCAGCCCCAGCATTTT	CASSQDQGLSNQPQHF
TRBD2	TRBJ2-1	TRBV7-2	NA	TGTGCCAGCAGCTTAGGTATCATGGCTAGCGGGGACTACAATGAGCAGTTCTTC	CASSLGIMASGDYNEQFF
NA	TRBJ1-1	TRBV15	NA	TGTGCCACCAGCAGAGGCAAAATAAAGAAGCAGCACACTGAAGCTTTCTTT	CATSRGKIKKQHTEAFF
NA	TRBJ2-2	TRBV19	NA	TGTGCCAGTAAAACCACGGGTGGTCTCGGGGAGCTGTTTTTT	CASKTTGGLGELFF
NA	TRBJ1-1	TRBV10-3	few	TGTGCCATCAGTTGGGAGAGGAACACTGAAGCTTTCTTT	CAISWERNTEAFF
NA	TRBJ2-1	TRBV7-9	NA	TGTGCCAGCAGCTTTTGGGGCGGTGAGCAGTTCTTC	CASSFWGGEQFF
NA	TRBJ1-2	TRBV6-1	few	TGTGCCAGCAGTGAAAAGGGAAACTATGGCTACACCTTC	CASSEKGNYGYTF
NA	TRBJ1-4	TRBV15	NA	TGTGCCACCAGCAGAGGGCAGAATAATGAAAAACTGTTTTTT	CATSRGQNNEKLFF
NA	TRBJ2-7	TRBV7-6	once	TGTGCCAGCAGCACACTCGACGGCGGTGGGGAGCAGTACTTC	CASSTLDGGGEQYF
NA	TRBJ1-5	TRBV4-1	few	TGCGCCAGCAGCCAAGATCGGACACCTTATAGCAATCAGCCCCAGCATTTT	CASSQDRTPYSNQPQHF